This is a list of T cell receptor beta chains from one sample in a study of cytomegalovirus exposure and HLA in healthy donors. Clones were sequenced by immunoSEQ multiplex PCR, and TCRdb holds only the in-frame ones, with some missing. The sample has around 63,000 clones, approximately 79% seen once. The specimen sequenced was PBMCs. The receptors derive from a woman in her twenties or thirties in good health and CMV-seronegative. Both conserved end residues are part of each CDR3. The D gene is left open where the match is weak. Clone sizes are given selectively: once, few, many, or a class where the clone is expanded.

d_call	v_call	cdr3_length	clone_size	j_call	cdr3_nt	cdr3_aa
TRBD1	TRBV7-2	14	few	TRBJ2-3	TGTGCCAGCAGCTATAACACAGGGGCAGATACGCAGTATTTT	CASSYNTGADTQYF
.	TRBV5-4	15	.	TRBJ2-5	TGTGCCAGCAGCCCCGGTTTGTACAGAGAAGAGACCCAGTACTTC	CASSPGLYREETQYF
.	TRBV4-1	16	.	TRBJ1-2	TGCGCCAGCAGCCAAGAGAAGAACAGGGCCAACTATGGCTACACCTTC	CASSQEKNRANYGYTF
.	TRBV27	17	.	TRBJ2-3	TGTGCCAGCAGCCGACGGGGGACGGGGCTTGGGACAGATACGCAGTATTTT	CASSRRGTGLGTDTQYF
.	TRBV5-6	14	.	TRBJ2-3	TGTGCCAGCAGCTTTGAGGAAAGCACGGATACGCAGTATTTT	CASSFEESTDTQYF
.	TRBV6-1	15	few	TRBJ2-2	TGTGCCAGCAGTGAAGCGTTCGGGGAGACCGGGGAGCTGTTTTTT	CASSEAFGETGELFF
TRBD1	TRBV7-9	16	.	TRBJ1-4	TGTGCCAGCAGCTTAAGAAGGGACAGGGCTAATGAAAAACTGTTTTTT	CASSLRRDRANEKLFF
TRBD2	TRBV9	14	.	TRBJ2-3	TGTGCCAGCAGCACTCGGACTAGCGGGGATACGCAGTATTTT	CASSTRTSGDTQYF
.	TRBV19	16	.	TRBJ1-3	TGTGCCAGTAGTCGGGCAGGGAGGACCTCTGGAAACACCATATATTTT	CASSRAGRTSGNTIYF
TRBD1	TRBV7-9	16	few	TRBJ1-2	TGTGCCAGCAGCGCGCAGGGGGGTAAAATACCGGGAGGCTACACCTTC	CASSAQGGKIPGGYTF
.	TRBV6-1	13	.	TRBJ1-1	TGTGCCAGCAGTACGCGTCAGAACACTGAAGCTTTCTTT	CASSTRQNTEAFF
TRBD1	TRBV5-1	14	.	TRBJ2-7	TGCGCCAGCAGCCCCGGACAGGGCTTCTACGAGCAGTACTTC	CASSPGQGFYEQYF
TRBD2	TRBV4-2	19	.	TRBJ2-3	TGTGCCAGCAGCCAAGAGGTTGGGTGGCTAGCGGAGGACACAGATACGCAGTATTTT	CASSQEVGWLAEDTDTQYF
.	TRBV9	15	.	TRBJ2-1	TGTGCCAGCAGCGTAGGACAGAGCTCCTACAATGAGCAGTTCTTC	CASSVGQSSYNEQFF
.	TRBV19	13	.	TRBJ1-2	TGTGCCAGTAGTCGACAGGACTCCTATGGCTACACCTTC	CASSRQDSYGYTF
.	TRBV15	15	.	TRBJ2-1	TGTGCCACCAGCAGAGTGGAGGGCTCCTACAATGAGCAGTTCTTC	CATSRVEGSYNEQFF